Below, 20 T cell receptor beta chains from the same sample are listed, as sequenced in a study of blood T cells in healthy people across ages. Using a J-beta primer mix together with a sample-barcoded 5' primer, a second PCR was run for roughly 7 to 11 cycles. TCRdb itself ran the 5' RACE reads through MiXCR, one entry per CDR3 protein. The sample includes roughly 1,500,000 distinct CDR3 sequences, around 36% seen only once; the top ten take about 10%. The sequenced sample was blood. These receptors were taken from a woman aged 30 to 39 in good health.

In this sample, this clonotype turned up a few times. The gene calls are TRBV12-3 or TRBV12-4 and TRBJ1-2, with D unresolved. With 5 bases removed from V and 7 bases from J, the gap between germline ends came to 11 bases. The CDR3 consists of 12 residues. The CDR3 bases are TGTGCCAGCAGTCCCGCGAAAACTGGCTACACCTTC. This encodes CASSPAKTGYTF.

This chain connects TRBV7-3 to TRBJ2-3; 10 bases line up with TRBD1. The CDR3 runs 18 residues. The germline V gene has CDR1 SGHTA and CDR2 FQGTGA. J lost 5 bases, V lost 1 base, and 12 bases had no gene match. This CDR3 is CASSLNGPTGGAVDTQYF. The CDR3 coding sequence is TGTGCCAGCAGCTTAAACGGTCCGACAGGGGGCGCGGTAGATACGCAGTATTTT. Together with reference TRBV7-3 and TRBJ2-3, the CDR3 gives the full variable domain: GAGVSQTPSNKVTEKGKYVELRCDPISGHTALYWYRQSLGQGPEFLIYFQGTGAADDSGLPNDRFFAVRPEGSVSTLKIQRTERGDSAVYLCASSLNGPTGGAVDTQYFGPGTRLTVL.

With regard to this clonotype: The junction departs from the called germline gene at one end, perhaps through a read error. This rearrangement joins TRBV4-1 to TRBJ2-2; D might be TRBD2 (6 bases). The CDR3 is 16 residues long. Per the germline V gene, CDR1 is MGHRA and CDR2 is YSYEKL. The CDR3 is CASTLKKLILNGGLFF. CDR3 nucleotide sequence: TGCGCCAGCACCCTCAAAAAGCTAATCCTCAACGGGGGGCTGTTTTTT.

The CDR3 is CASSPLRETDEKLFF. CDR3 in DNA: TGTGCCAGCAGCCCCTTGAGGGAAACCGATGAAAAACTGTTTTTT. J is TRBJ1-4 and V is TRBV3-1; D is unresolved. V dropped 4 bases and J dropped 6 bases, with 15 bases sitting between them. From germline, CDR1 is LGHDT and CDR2 YNNKEL (reference sequence). CDR3 length equals 15 residues. Full variable domain (outside the CDR3, taken from reference TRBV3-1 and TRBJ1-4): DTAVSQTPKYLVTQMGNDKSIKCEQNLGHDTMYWYKQDSKKFLKIMFSYNNKELIINETVPNRFSPKSPDKAHLNLHINSLELGDSAVYFCASSPLRETDEKLFFGSGTQLSVL.

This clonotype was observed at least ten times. For the CDR3, the DNA is TGTGCCAGCAGTCTCCGGGGCGGTAACTATGGCTACACCTTC. Protein: CASSLRGGNYGYTF. The J gene is TRBJ1-2, the V gene TRBV12-3 or TRBV12-4, with D perhaps TRBD1 (5 bases). The CDR3 covers 14 residues. V lost 5 bases to trimming and J lost 1 base, with 11 bases between them.

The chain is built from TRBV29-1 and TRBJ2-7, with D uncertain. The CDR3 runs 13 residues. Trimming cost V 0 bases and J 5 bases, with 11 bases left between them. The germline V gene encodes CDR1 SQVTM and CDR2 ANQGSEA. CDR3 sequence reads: CSVEEGTTHEQYF. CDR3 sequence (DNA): TGCAGCGTTGAAGAGGGCACGACCCACGAGCAGTACTTC.

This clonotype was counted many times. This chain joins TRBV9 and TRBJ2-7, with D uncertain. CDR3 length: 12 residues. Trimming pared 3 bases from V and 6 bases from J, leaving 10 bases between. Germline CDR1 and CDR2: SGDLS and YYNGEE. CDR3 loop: CASSANGGEQYF. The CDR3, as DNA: TGTGCCAGCAGCGCAAATGGTGGCGAGCAGTACTTC.

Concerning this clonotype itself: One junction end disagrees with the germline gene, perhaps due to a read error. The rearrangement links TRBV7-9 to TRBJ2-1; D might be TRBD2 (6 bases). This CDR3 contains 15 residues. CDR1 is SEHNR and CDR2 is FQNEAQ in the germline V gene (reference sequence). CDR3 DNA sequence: TGTGCCAGCAGCTTAGGGCCCTCGGGGGTCGATGAGCGGTTCTTC. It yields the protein CASSLGPSGVDERFF.

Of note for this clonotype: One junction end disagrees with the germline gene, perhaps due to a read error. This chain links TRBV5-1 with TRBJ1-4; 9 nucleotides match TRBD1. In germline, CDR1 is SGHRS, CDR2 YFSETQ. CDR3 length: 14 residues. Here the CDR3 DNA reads TGCGCCAGCAGCTCCCGGACAGGGGAGGAAAAACGGTTTTTT. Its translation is CASSSRTGEEKRFF.

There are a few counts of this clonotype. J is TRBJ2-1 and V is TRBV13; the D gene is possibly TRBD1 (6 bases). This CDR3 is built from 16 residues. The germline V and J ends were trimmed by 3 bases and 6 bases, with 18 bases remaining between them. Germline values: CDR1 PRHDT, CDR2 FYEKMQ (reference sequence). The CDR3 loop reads CASSFGNGGLGNEQFF. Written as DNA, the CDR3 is TGTGCCAGCAGCTTCGGAAATGGGGGCCTTGGCAATGAGCAGTTCTTC.

CDR3 region: CSASAQLAGGHEQFF. As DNA, the CDR3 is TGCAGTGCTAGCGCCCAACTCGCGGGAGGGCATGAGCAGTTCTTC. This chain joins TRBV20-1 and TRBJ2-1, with 9 nucleotides matching TRBD2. V was pared by 3 bases and J by 8 bases, with 11 bases of the junction left unmatched. The CDR3 length is 15 residues. In germline, CDR1 is DFQATT, CDR2 SNEGSKA (reference sequence).

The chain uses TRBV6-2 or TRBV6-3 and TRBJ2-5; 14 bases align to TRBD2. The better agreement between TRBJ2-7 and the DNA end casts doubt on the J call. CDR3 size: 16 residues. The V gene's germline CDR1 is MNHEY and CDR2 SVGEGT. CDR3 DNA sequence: TGTGCCAGCAGCTGTGGACTAGCGGGGGGCGCCTACGAGCAGTACTTC. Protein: CASSCGLAGGAYEQYF.

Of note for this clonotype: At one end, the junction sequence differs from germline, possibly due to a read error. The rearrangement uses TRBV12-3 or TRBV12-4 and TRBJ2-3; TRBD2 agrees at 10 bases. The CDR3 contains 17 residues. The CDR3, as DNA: TGTGCCAGCAGTTTCGTCCCCCTAGCGGGGGTTTCAGATACGGAGTATTTT. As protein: CASSFVPLAGVSDTEYF.

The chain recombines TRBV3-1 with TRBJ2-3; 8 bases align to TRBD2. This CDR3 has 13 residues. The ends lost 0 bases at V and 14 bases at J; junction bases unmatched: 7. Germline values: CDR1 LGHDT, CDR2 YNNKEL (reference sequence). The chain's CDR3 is CASSQDSGDLRYF. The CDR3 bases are TGTGCCAGCAGCCAAGATAGCGGGGACCTAAGGTATTTT.

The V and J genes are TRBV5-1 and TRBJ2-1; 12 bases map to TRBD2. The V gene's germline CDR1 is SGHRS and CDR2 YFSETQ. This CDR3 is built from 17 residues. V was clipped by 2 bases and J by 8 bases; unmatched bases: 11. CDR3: CASSLRTSGALGDEQFF. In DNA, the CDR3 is TGCGCCAGCAGCTTAAGGACTAGCGGGGCCCTTGGGGATGAGCAGTTCTTC. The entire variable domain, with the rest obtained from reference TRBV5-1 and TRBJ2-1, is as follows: KAGVTQTPRYLIKTRGQQVTLSCSPISGHRSVSWYQQTPGQGLQFLFEYFSETQRNKGNFPGRFSGRQFSNSRSEMNVSTLELGDSALYLCASSLRTSGALGDEQFFGPGTRLTVL.

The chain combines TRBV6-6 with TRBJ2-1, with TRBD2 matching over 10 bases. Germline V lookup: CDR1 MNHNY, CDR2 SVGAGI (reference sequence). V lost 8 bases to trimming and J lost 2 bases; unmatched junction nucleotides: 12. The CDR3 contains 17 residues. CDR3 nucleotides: TGTGCCAGCGGGGCCGCGGTAGCGGGGGGCGCCTACAATGAGCAGTTCTTC. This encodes CASGAAVAGGAYNEQFF.

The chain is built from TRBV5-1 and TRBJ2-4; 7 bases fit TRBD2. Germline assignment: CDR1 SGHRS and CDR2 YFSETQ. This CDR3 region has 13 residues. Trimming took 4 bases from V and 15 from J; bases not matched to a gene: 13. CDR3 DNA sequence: TGCGCCAGCAGCCCACTCAATGGACTAGTACGGTACTTC. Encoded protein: CASSPLNGLVRYF.

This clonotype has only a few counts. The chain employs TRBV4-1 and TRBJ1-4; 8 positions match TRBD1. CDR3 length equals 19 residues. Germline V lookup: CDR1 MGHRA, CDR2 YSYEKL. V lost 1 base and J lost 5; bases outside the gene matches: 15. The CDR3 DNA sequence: TGCGCCAGCAGCCAAGCGTACGGGACAGGTTTGGAGACGAATGAAAAACTGTTTTTT. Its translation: CASSQAYGTGLETNEKLFF.

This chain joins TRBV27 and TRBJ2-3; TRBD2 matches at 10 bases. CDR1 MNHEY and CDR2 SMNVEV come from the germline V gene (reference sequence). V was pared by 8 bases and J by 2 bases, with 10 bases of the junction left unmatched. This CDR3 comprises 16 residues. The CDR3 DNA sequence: TGTGCCAGCGGCCTGCTAGCGGGGGCCCCCACAGATACGCAGTATTTT. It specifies CASGLLAGAPTDTQYF.

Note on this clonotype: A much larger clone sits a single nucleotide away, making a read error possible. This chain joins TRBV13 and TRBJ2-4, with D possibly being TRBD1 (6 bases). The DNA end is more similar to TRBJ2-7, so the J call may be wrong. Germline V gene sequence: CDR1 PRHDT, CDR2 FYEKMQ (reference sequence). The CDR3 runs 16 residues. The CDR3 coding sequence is TGTGCCAGCAGCTTAGGGAGACAGTCCGTAGGGGGCGAGCAGTACTTC. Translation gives CASSLGRQSVGGEQYF.